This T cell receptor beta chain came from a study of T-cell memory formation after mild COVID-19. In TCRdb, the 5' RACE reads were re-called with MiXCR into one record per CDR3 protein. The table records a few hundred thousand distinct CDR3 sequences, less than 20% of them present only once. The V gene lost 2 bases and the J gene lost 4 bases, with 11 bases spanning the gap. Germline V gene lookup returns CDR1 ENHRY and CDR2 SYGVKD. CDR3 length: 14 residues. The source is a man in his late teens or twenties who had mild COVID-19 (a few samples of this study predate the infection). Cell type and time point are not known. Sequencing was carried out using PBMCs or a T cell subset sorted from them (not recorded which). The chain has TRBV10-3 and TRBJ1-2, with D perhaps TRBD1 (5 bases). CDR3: CAISEGWGSYGYTF. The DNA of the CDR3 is TGTGCCATCAGTGAGGGCTGGGGGTCCTATGGCTACACCTTC.